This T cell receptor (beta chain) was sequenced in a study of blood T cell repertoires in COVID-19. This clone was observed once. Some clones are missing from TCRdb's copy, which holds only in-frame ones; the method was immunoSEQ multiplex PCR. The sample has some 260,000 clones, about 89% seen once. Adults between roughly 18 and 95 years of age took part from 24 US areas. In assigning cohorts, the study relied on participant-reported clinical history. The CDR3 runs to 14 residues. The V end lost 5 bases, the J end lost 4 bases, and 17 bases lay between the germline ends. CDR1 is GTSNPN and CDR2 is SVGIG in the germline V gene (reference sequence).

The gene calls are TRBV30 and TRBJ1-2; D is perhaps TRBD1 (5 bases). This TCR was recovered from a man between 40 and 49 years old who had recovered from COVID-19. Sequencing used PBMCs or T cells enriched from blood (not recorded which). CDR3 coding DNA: TGTGCCTGGCGTTCTTTAGGGGTTGGCTATGGCTACACCTTC. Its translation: CAWRSLGVGYGYTF.